This TCR beta chain was recovered during a study of cytomegalovirus exposure and HLA in healthy donors. Whole-study findings and limits: Follow-up analysis later connected one missense variant in DCLRE1C with trimming of TCR beta V- and J-genes.

About this clone: Antigen: not known.

Both 60 Vbeta primers and 13 Jbeta primers went into the PCR. Using immunoSEQ multiplex PCR, the repertoire was profiled, and TCRdb retains in-frame clones only, with some absent. The repertoire includes about 120,000 clones, around 75% of them detected once, and 2.1% sits in the top ten. Material for sequencing was PBMCs. The clonotype originates from a man aged 30 to 45 in good health and CMV-seronegative.

This CDR3 is CASSLTGIGNQPQHF. The CDR3 DNA follows: TGCGCCAGCAGCTTAACAGGGATAGGCAATCAGCCCCAGCATTTT. The chain has TRBV5-1 and TRBJ1-5, with D maybe TRBD1 (6 bases). This CDR3 has 15 amino acids. Germline V gene sequence: CDR1 SGHRS, CDR2 YFSETQ. V lost 2 bases and J 2 bases, leaving 11 bases between the germline ends.